This note documents a single TCR beta chain sequence. Germline CDR1 reads SGHNT; CDR2 reads YENEEA. The CDR3 totals 14 residues. The V end was cut by 3 bases, the J end by 0 bases, with 8 bases between. This sample is drawn from a study of blood T cell repertoires in COVID-19. This table comes from immunoSEQ multiplex PCR, and its TCRdb copy is limited to in-frame clones, with some not included. The sample has 150,000 to 200,000 clones; around 86% are singletons. This rearrangement joins TRBV11-3 to TRBJ1-2; D uncertain. The sequenced sample was peripheral blood. This clonotype originated in an elderly woman in a cohort sampled during active or convalescent COVID-19. The CDR3 DNA reads as TGTGCCAGCAGCTTGACCCTAGCTAACTATGGCTACACCTTC. Amino acids: CASSLTLANYGYTF.